This T cell receptor (beta chain) was sequenced in a study of early T cells in non-severe SARS-CoV-2 infection (dated by TCRdb to the early 2020s). Looking at the study overall: TCR sequencing used bulk RNA from unsorted whole blood, so alpha and beta chains could not be paired. Results the study describes overall, beyond this receptor: VDJdb matching was skewed toward anti-spike CD8 responses and likely underestimated virus-specific expansions, missing private and CD4 specificities.

Set within a cohort of healthcare workers in London, UK, this nested case-control study involved weekly PCR testing of nasopharyngeal swabs along with blood sampling. Healthcare workers were enrolled in the week of the UK lockdown, from 23 to 31 March 2020, and were followed every week for up to roughly 15 weeks. This clonotype has just a few counts. Its target antigen remains unknown. The input lacks base qualities; no much larger clone sits a single base away. CDR1 is given as SGHRS and CDR2 as YFSETQ, both from the germline V gene. For this chain, trimming is 2 bases at the V end and 3 bases at the J end, and the number of junction bases without a gene match is 7. Including the terminal cysteine and phenylalanine, the CDR3 comprises 15 residues. The DNA shown is the 45-base CDR3, in frame from base 1. Library creation used 5' RACE. The instrument given in TCRdb is NextSeq 500. In the TCR library protocol, unique molecular identifiers were attached to individual cDNA molecules to correct for PCR bias and sequencing error. TCR alpha and beta chains were both sequenced, and the abundances of alpha and beta sequences in each sample were closely correlated with each other. Per the source publication's procedure: Decombinator V4 was used to perform V gene, J gene and CDR3 annotation of TCR sequences. Expanded TCRs were defined as changing significantly between any two time points under a Poisson model with p below 0.0001. TCR abundances were normalised to the total number of TCRs sequenced per sample and expressed as counts per million. MAIT TCRs were defined by TRAV1-2 paired with TRAJ12, TRAJ20 or TRAJ33, and iNKT TCRs by TRAV10 paired with TRAJ18. VDJdb, accessed 1 November 2021, was searched for CMV, EBV and SARS-CoV-2 annotated TCRs, with TCRs annotated for multiple antigens excluded. TCRdb took the public reads, trimmed them with fastp at Q25, ran MiXCR for clone calling and kept in-frame beta chains. One record per CDR3 amino acid sequence lists the most common genes and DNA. Clone size and V and J calls follow TCRdb, not the original study. For this sample there are tens of thousands of distinct CDR3 sequences; about 12% appear just once. Over 6% of the sample is held by the ten biggest clonotypes.

The rearranged segments are TRBV5-1 and TRBJ2-7; 8 bases in the junction line up with TRBD1. The TCR sequence derives from an adult who was a healthcare worker with PCR-confirmed SARS-CoV-2 infection or an uninfected control (not recorded which). The specimen was whole blood. The CDR3 sequence is CASSLMGTGLYEQYF. The DNA sequence is TGCGCCAGCAGCTTAATGGGGACAGGACTCTACGAGCAGTACTTC.